What follows is one T cell receptor beta chain and its context. Assay used: immunoSEQ multiplex PCR; TCRdb lists only in-frame clones, some missing. The data show about 990,000 clones, 78% seen once. There are 15 residues in the CDR3. After removal of 6 bases from V and 7 bases from J, the junction contained 10 bases not matched to a gene. Looked up from germline, CDR1 is SGHTA and CDR2 is FQGTGA. This sample is part of a study of shared clonotypes between healthy human individuals. The chain combines TRBV7-3 with TRBJ2-3; 10 bases are a match to TRBD2. Sequencing was done on a sample of memory CD4+ T cells from PBMCs. As for subset: CD45RA-negative fraction. This clonotype originated in a man aged 18 to 30 in good health. Some clones in this sample may be carry-over from other donors' samples. The CDR3: CASSQAGGVGNTQYF. DNA for the CDR3: TGTGCCAGCAGTCAAGCGGGAGGGGTTGGTAATACGCAGTATTTT.